Below, 26 T cell receptor beta chains from the same sample are listed, as sequenced in a study of T cells in Graves' hyperthyroidism and ophthalmopathy. Amplification of TCR beta CDR3 regions used RNA as the template. HTBI primers were employed in a first-round RT-PCR of the TCR CDR3. TCRdb redid the calling of the multiplex PCR reads with MiXCR, one entry per CDR3 protein. The sample records 750,000 to 950,000 distinct CDR3 sequences, 38% being singletons. Sequencing was carried out using blood. These receptors all stem from a man aged 18-30 years with Graves' hyperthyroidism.

This clonotype occurred many times. The chain joins TRBV7-9 to TRBJ1-1; maybe TRBD1 (5 bases). V lost 4 bases, J lost 0 bases, and 9 bases lay in between. CDR1 is SEHNR, CDR2 FQNEAQ, per germline (reference sequence). The CDR3 has 14 residues. CDR3 DNA sequence: TGTGCCAGCAGCTCCGACAGAATGAACACTGAAGCTTTCTTT. It is translated as CASSSDRMNTEAFF.

A few counts support this clonotype. This chain joins TRBV4-3 and TRBJ1-2; D gene ambiguous. Germline V gene data show CDR1 as LGHNA and CDR2 as YSLEER. CDR3 length: 12 amino acids. V lost 8 bases, J lost 7 bases, and 14 bases lay in between. The CDR3, as DNA: TGCGCCAGCTTCACCGGCGGTATTGGCTACACCTTC. This gives the protein CASFTGGIGYTF.

The chain employs TRBV10-2 and TRBJ2-7, with no clear D. The CDR3 is 14 amino acids. Trimming removed 2 bases at V and 2 bases at J, with 10 bases between. Germline lookup yields CDR1 WSHSY and CDR2 SAAADI. The CDR3 region has the DNA TGCGCCAGCAGTGAGACAGACGCGGCCTACGAGCAGTACTTC. Amino acids: CASSETDAAYEQYF.

This clonotype was recorded at least ten times. CDR3 DNA sequence: TGCAGCGTCGGGTTTGGAGAGACCCAGTACTTC. Protein sequence: CSVGFGETQYF. The rearrangement uses TRBV29-1 and TRBJ2-5; no clear D gene. The CDR3 covers 11 residues. V was shortened by 6 bases and J by 4 bases, with 9 bases between the two germline ends. The germline V gene has CDR1 SQVTM and CDR2 ANQGSEA.

The chain recombines TRBV6-5 with TRBJ2-2; D gene unclear. This CDR3 contains 13 residues. Trimming shortened V by 7 bases and J by 4 bases, and 10 bases separated the two germline ends. The germline gives CDR1 MNHEY, CDR2 SVGAGI. The CDR3 sequence is CASIPDRTGELFF. In DNA, the CDR3 is TGTGCCAGCATCCCGGACCGCACCGGGGAGCTGTTTTTT.

The table lists this clonotype with many counts. This chain joins TRBV29-1 and TRBJ1-1; D is unresolved. The CDR3 length is 13 residues. Germline CDR1 and CDR2: SQVTM and ANQGSEA. Deletions cut 1 base from V and 5 bases from J, with 11 bases between. CDR3 sequence: CSVEVGSWTEAFF. The CDR3 DNA follows: TGCAGCGTTGAAGTCGGCAGTTGGACTGAAGCTTTCTTT.

With regard to this clonotype: The junction shows a germline mismatch at one end, possibly a read error. The J gene is TRBJ2-7, the V gene TRBV24-1; D is undetermined. The CDR3 consists of 14 residues. CDR1 KGHDR and CDR2 SFDVKD come from the germline V gene. The CDR3 region has the DNA TGTGCCAGCAGTTCATCCTGGACCGACTACGAGCAGTACTTC. Its translation: CASSSSWTDYEQYF.

This clonotype was counted a few times. V usage is TRBV3-1 and J usage is TRBJ1-1; D perhaps matches TRBD1 (6 bases). The CDR3 length is 11 residues. Trimming shortened V by 8 bases and J by 11 bases, and 15 bases separated the two germline ends. Germline assignment: CDR1 LGHDT and CDR2 YNNKEL (reference sequence). CDR3 in DNA: TGTGCCAGCTTTACAGCAGGGGTCGCTTTCTTT. It is translated as CASFTAGVAFF.

The J gene is TRBJ1-3, the V gene TRBV7-4; 7 bases are a match to TRBD1. This CDR3 contains 17 residues. The J segment lost 0 bases and the V segment lost 1 base, leaving 6 bases of the junction unmatched. Germline V CDR1 and CDR2: SGHVT, SQSDAQ. CDR3 DNA: TGTGCCAGCAGCTTAGAGGACAGGCCGAGCTCTGGAAACACCATATATTTT. Translation: CASSLEDRPSSGNTIYF.

There are a few counts of this clonotype. The chain is built from TRBV9 and TRBJ2-7; D not resolved. This CDR3 has 14 amino acids. V lost 0 bases and J lost 2, with 9 bases in between. CDR1 is SGDLS, CDR2 YYNGEE, per germline. This CDR3 is CASSVGAETYEQYF. CDR3 nucleotide sequence: TGTGCCAGCAGCGTAGGGGCGGAGACCTACGAGCAGTACTTC.

This rearrangement joins TRBV15 to TRBJ1-3; D may be TRBD1 (5 bases). Trimming shortened V by 3 bases and J by 9 bases, and 9 bases separated the two germline ends. The CDR3 is made up of 12 amino acids. Germline V lookup: CDR1 LNHNV, CDR2 YYDKDF (reference sequence). CDR3 sequence (DNA): TGTGCCACCAGCAGGTCGAGGGGCACCATATATTTT. This encodes CATSRSRGTIYF.

The chain uses TRBV10-3 and TRBJ1-4, with D perhaps TRBD1 (5 bases). V was shortened by 10 bases and J by 7 bases, with 22 bases between the two germline ends. Germline CDR1 ENHRY, CDR2 SYGVKD. CDR3 length: 15 amino acids. CDR3 region: CASSLGGGQREKLFF. In DNA, the CDR3 is TGTGCCAGCAGCCTGGGAGGCGGACAACGTGAAAAACTGTTTTTT.

The V gene is TRBV19, the J gene TRBJ1-2, with TRBD1 identical over 8 bases. The CDR3 runs 16 residues. CDR1 is LNHDA and CDR2 is SQIVND in the germline V gene (reference sequence). Unmatched junction bases numbered 15, after V lost 9 bases and J lost 3 bases. CDR3 sequence (DNA): TGTGCCAGCAGTTCCCAGGGGGCGCAAGGCTACTATGGCTACACCTTC. Translation: CASSSQGAQGYYGYTF. Based on the CDR3 plus reference TRBV19 and TRBJ1-2, the full variable domain is DGGITQSPKYLFRKEGQNVTLSCEQNLNHDAMYWYRQDPGQGLRLIYYSQIVNDFQKGDIAEGYSVSREKKESFPLTVTSAQKNPTAFYLCASSSQGAQGYYGYTFGSGTRLTVV.

CDR3 amino acids: CASSSVAGHGNQPQHF. DNA for the CDR3: TGTGCCAGCAGCTCAGTCGCGGGACACGGCAATCAGCCCCAGCATTTT. The chain combines TRBV7-2 with TRBJ1-5, with D perhaps matching TRBD1 (6 bases). The germline V gene encodes CDR1 SGHTA and CDR2 FQGNSA. This CDR3 comprises 16 residues. Trimming took off 4 bases at V and 2 bases at J, with 15 bases between the two ends.

Remarks on this clonotype: Just one base apart from a much larger clone, this may be a read error. V gene TRBV7-8 combines with J gene TRBJ1-6; 8 bases agree with TRBD1. The J segment lost 10 bases and the V segment lost 1 base, leaving 6 bases of the junction unmatched. The CDR3 consists of 15 residues. Germline CDR1 and CDR2: SGHVS and FQNEAQ. For the CDR3, the DNA is TGTGCCAGCAGCTTAGACAGGGGGACGAGGTCACCCCTCCACTTT. It is translated as CASSLDRGTRSPLHF. The entire variable domain, with the rest obtained from reference TRBV7-8 and TRBJ1-6, is as follows: GAGVSQSPRYKVAKRGQDVALRCDPISGHVSLFWYQQALGQGPEFLTYFQNEAQLDKSGLPSDRFFAERPEGSVSTLKIQRTQQEDSAVYLCASSLDRGTRSPLHFGNGTRLTVT.

On this clonotype itself: This may be a read error: a much more frequent sequence differs by one nucleotide. The J gene is TRBJ2-5, the V gene TRBV11-1; 8 nucleotides line up with TRBD1. The J segment lost 5 bases and the V segment lost 5 bases, leaving 10 bases of the junction unmatched. The CDR3 length is 15 residues. CDR1 and CDR2 (germline): SGHAT, FQDESV (reference sequence). The CDR3 loop is CASSRQDRASETQYF. The CDR3 region has the DNA TGTGCCAGCAGCAGACAGGACAGGGCTTCTGAGACCCAGTACTTC.

The rearrangement links TRBV5-8 to TRBJ1-2; D is undetermined. The length of the CDR3 is 11 residues. The germline V gene has CDR1 SGHTS and CDR2 YDEGEE. The germline V and J ends were trimmed by 3 bases and 8 bases, with 8 bases remaining between them. The CDR3 region is CASSYGEGYTF. CDR3 sequence (DNA): TGTGCCAGCAGCTATGGGGAAGGCTACACCTTC.

This clonotype was observed a few times. A much larger clone differs from this one at a single base, so this may be a read error. V usage is TRBV7-8 and J usage is TRBJ2-7, with D maybe TRBD1 (7 bases). The length of the CDR3 is 14 residues. The V gene's germline CDR1 is SGHVS and CDR2 FQNEAQ. CDR3: CASSHYGQDYERYF. The CDR3 DNA follows: TGTGCCAGCAGCCACTACGGACAGGACTACGAGCGGTACTTC.

The DNA for the CDR3 is TGCGCCAGCAGCCCAGGGACAGTCGAAAAACTGTTTTTT. This sequence encodes CASSPGTVEKLFF. The chain links TRBV5-1 to TRBJ1-4; 7 nucleotides match TRBD1. This CDR3 is 13 amino acids long. Germline assignment: CDR1 SGHRS and CDR2 YFSETQ. Unmatched junction bases numbered 5, after V lost 4 bases and J lost 8 bases.

This clonotype was found many times. The rearrangement links TRBV29-1 to TRBJ1-2; the D gene is possibly TRBD1 (6 bases). V was shortened by 0 bases and J by 1 base, with 9 bases between the two germline ends. CDR1 and CDR2 (germline): SQVTM, ANQGSEA. This CDR3 comprises 14 residues. This CDR3 reads CSVEEGTINYGYTF. The CDR3, as DNA: TGCAGCGTTGAAGAAGGGACAATTAACTATGGCTACACCTTC.

The V gene is TRBV6-6, the J gene TRBJ2-5, with TRBD2 matching 7 bases. V trimming: 5 bases; J trimming: 0 bases; junction bases outside the gene matches: 6. Germline V CDR1 and CDR2: MNHNY, SVGAGI (reference sequence). The CDR3 has 15 amino acids. CDR3 residues: CASSLPREDQETQYF. The CDR3 DNA reads as TGTGCCAGCAGTCTACCTCGGGAGGACCAAGAGACCCAGTACTTC.

At least ten counts were recorded for this clonotype. The rearrangement uses TRBV29-1 and TRBJ1-1, with no clear D. Trimming took off 8 bases at V and 4 bases at J, with 26 bases between the two ends. The CDR3 is 16 amino acids. The germline gives CDR1 SQVTM, CDR2 ANQGSEA. CDR3 sequence reads: CSSVPVAGWISTEAFF. DNA of the CDR3: TGCAGCTCCGTCCCAGTGGCAGGATGGATAAGCACTGAAGCTTTCTTT.

This clonotype has a count of ten or more. The chain links TRBV19 to TRBJ1-4; D ambiguous. This CDR3 is 11 amino acids long. Germline V gene data show CDR1 as LNHDA and CDR2 as SQIVND (reference sequence). The V and J ends lost 7 bases and 7 bases respectively, with 7 bases between them. CDR3 nucleotide sequence: TGTGCCAGTACCGTTGGTGAAAAACTGTTTTTT. Residues: CASTVGEKLFF.

Ten or more counts support this clonotype. The chain has TRBV7-9 and TRBJ2-5; possibly TRBD2 for D (7 bases). V was cut by 4 bases and J by 1 base, with 13 bases left in between. CDR3 length: 15 residues. The germline CDR1 and CDR2 sequences are SEHNR and FQNEAQ (reference sequence). CDR3 nucleotide sequence: TGTGCCAGCAGCTATGCGGGGGCGGGCCAAGAGACCCAGTACTTC. Its protein product is CASSYAGAGQETQYF.

As regards this clonotype: With a much larger clone just one base away, this may be a read error. The chain employs TRBV7-2 and TRBJ1-1; D is undetermined. The CDR3 loop spans 12 amino acids. Germline V gives CDR1 SGHTA, CDR2 FQGNSA. The CDR3 coding sequence is TGTGCCAGCAGAAAGCTCAACGGTGAAGCTTCCTTT. Translating gives CASRKLNGEASF.

This clonotype was counted a few times. The rearrangement uses TRBV9 and TRBJ2-2; perhaps TRBD1 as D (5 bases). CDR1 SGDLS and CDR2 YYNGEE come from the germline V gene. V dropped 1 base and J dropped 2 bases, with 12 bases sitting between them. The CDR3 is made up of 16 amino acids. CDR3 coding DNA: TGTGCCAGCAGCGTATGGGTTGGACAAAACACCGGGGAGCTGTTTTTT. Amino acid sequence: CASSVWVGQNTGELFF.